The 22 T cell receptor beta chains listed next were all sequenced from one sample in a study of blood T cell repertoires in COVID-19. Measured with immunoSEQ multiplex PCR; TCRdb has only the in-frame clones, and not every one. The table includes about 320,000 clones, roughly 90% detected once. The sequencing sample was made of PBMCs or T cells enriched from blood (not recorded which). These receptors all stem from a man aged 55 to 70 who had recovered from COVID-19.

The V and J genes are TRBV4-1 and TRBJ1-5, with D perhaps TRBD1 (5 bases). CDR1 MGHRA and CDR2 YSYEKL come from the germline V gene. Deletions cut 1 base from V and 4 bases from J, with 11 bases between. The CDR3 covers 15 residues. The CDR3 DNA reads TGCGCCAGCAGCCAAGGCTCAGGGTTGAATCAGCCCCAGCATTTT. Translating it yields CASSQGSGLNQPQHF.

In its sample, this clone was seen a few times. The chain carries TRBV7-2 and TRBJ1-5; 7 bases are shared with TRBD1. The CDR3 has 12 amino acids. Trimming cost V 7 bases and J 6 bases; bases outside gene matches: 3. Germline V gene sequence: CDR1 SGHTA, CDR2 FQGNSA. The CDR3 sequence: CASTTGTQPQHF. CDR3 sequence (DNA): TGTGCCAGCACGACAGGGACTCAGCCCCAGCATTTT.

J is TRBJ2-3 and V is TRBV7-2; perhaps TRBD1 as D (6 bases). The CDR3 spans 14 residues. V shed 5 bases and J shed 9 bases, with 18 bases lying between them. CDR1 and CDR2 (germline): SGHTA, FQGNSA. The CDR3 region is CASSQSTQGRTQYF. CDR3 DNA: TGTGCCAGCAGCCAATCCACACAGGGTCGAACGCAGTATTTT. The complete variable domain, with remaining parts taken from reference TRBV7-2 and TRBJ2-3, reads GAGVSQSPSNKVTEKGKDVELRCDPISGHTALYWYRQSLGQGLEFLIYFQGNSAPDKSGLPSDRFSAERTGGSVSTLTIQRTQQEDSAVYLCASSQSTQGRTQYFGPGTRLTVL.

The rearrangement joins TRBV19 to TRBJ1-5, with a possible D match to TRBD1 (5 bases). CDR3 size: 13 residues. Germline V gene sequence: CDR1 LNHDA, CDR2 SQIVND (reference sequence). The V end was cut by 5 bases, the J end by 6 bases, with 11 bases between. The CDR3 DNA reads TGTGCCAGTAGTCGGCAGGGCACTCAGCCCCAGCATTTT. It specifies CASSRQGTQPQHF.

The chain uses TRBV6-6 and TRBJ1-1; tentative D call: TRBD1 (6 bases). The CDR3 spans 13 residues. CDR1 and CDR2 (germline): MNHNY, SVGAGI (reference sequence). Trimming took 6 bases from V and 0 from J, leaving 8 bases between them. CDR3 residues: CASRQGLNTEAFF. CDR3 DNA: TGTGCCAGCAGACAGGGACTGAACACTGAAGCTTTCTTT.

This chain uses TRBV19 with TRBJ2-5; 7 positions match TRBD1. The CDR3 has 15 amino acids. CDR1 and CDR2 from the germline V gene are LNHDA and SQIVND (reference sequence). The junction had 6 bases not matched to a gene; V was cut back by 3 bases and J by 2 bases. CDR3 sequence: CASSIARTGQETQYF. CDR3 in DNA: TGTGCCAGTAGTATTGCTAGGACAGGACAAGAGACCCAGTACTTC.

This chain links TRBV15 with TRBJ1-5; the D is unclear. Germline V lookup: CDR1 LNHNV, CDR2 YYDKDF (reference sequence). Trimming took off 0 bases at V and 6 bases at J, with 18 bases between the two ends. This CDR3 is 17 amino acids long. The CDR3 loop is CATSRDVFTEVSQPQHF. The CDR3 DNA reads TGTGCCACCAGCAGAGATGTTTTTACCGAGGTTTCTCAGCCCCAGCATTTT. Full variable domain (remainder filled in from reference TRBV15 and TRBJ1-5): DAMVIQNPRYQVTQFGKPVTLSCSQTLNHNVMYWYQQKSSQAPKLLFHYYDKDFNNEADTPDNFQSRRPNTSFCFLDIRSPGLGDTAMYLCATSRDVFTEVSQPQHFGDGTRLSIL.

The J gene is TRBJ1-2, the V gene TRBV19; TRBD1 agrees at 8 bases. Germline CDR1 is LNHDA and CDR2 is SQIVND (reference sequence). With 3 bases clipped from V and 4 bases from J, the junction kept 7 bases outside the gene matches. The CDR3 is made up of 15 amino acids. CDR3 amino acids: CASSMDRAVRYGYTF. CDR3 in DNA: TGTGCCAGTAGTATGGACAGGGCTGTCCGCTATGGCTACACCTTC.

The V call is TRBV28, the J call TRBJ2-7; 7 nucleotides match TRBD1. Germline-derived CDR1 and CDR2 are MDHEN and SYDVKM. With 5 bases clipped from V and 6 bases from J, the junction kept 16 bases outside the gene matches. The CDR3 runs to 16 residues. The chain's CDR3 is CASSIPDRERWAEQYF. In nucleotides, the CDR3 is TGTGCCAGCAGTATCCCCGACAGGGAGAGATGGGCCGAGCAGTACTTC.

The chain uses TRBV7-8 and TRBJ1-4; TRBD1 is a possible D gene (5 bases). Between the trimmed V and J ends, which lost 0 bases and 5 bases, there was a span of 16 bases. This CDR3 region has 17 residues. Germline loops: CDR1 SGHVS, CDR2 FQNEAQ. The chain's CDR3 is CASSLAGNRYPNEKLFF. The CDR3, as DNA: TGTGCCAGCAGCTTAGCGGGCAACAGGTACCCGAATGAAAAACTGTTTTTT. Together with reference TRBV7-8 and TRBJ1-4, the CDR3 gives the full variable domain: GAGVSQSPRYKVAKRGQDVALRCDPISGHVSLFWYQQALGQGPEFLTYFQNEAQLDKSGLPSDRFFAERPEGSVSTLKIQRTQQEDSAVYLCASSLAGNRYPNEKLFFGSGTQLSVL.

Here the CDR3 reads CASSQDRAGGRGEQFF. DNA of the CDR3: TGCGCCAGCAGCCAAGATCGAGCGGGGGGCCGAGGTGAGCAGTTCTTC. The chain is built from TRBV4-1 and TRBJ2-1, with 9 bases fitting TRBD2. The CDR3 loop spans 16 amino acids. CDR1 MGHRA and CDR2 YSYEKL come from the germline V gene. V lost 0 bases and J lost 9; bases outside the gene matches: 9.

The rearrangement joins TRBV4-1 to TRBJ2-7; no firm D call. The germline gives CDR1 MGHRA, CDR2 YSYEKL. V lost 1 base, J lost 7 bases, and 11 bases lay in between. The CDR3 is 13 residues long. The CDR3 DNA reads TGCGCCAGCAGCCAAGTCCAAGCGTTTGAGCAGTACTTC. Its protein is CASSQVQAFEQYF.

CDR3 in DNA: TGTGCCAGCTCTCACAGGGGAACCCGGGGATATCAGCCCCAGCATTTT. This codes for CASSHRGTRGYQPQHF. The chain employs TRBV18 and TRBJ1-5; 7 bases fit TRBD1. The CDR3 length is 16 residues. Germline V lookup: CDR1 KGHSH, CDR2 LQKENI. The trim removed 6 bases at V and 5 bases at J, leaving 13 bases unmatched.

This clone came up a few times. The chain is built from TRBV10-3 and TRBJ2-1; 10 nucleotides agree with TRBD2. V was clipped by 5 bases and J by 6 bases; unmatched bases: 4. The CDR3 has 14 amino acids. The germline V gene has CDR1 ENHRY and CDR2 SYGVKD. The CDR3 DNA reads TGTGCCATCAGTACTAGCGGGGACCGCAATGAGCAGTTCTTC. Protein product: CAISTSGDRNEQFF.

V is TRBV9 and J is TRBJ2-5, with 15 bases lining up with TRBD2. The CDR3 is 17 residues long. Trimming cost V 4 bases and J 4 bases; bases outside gene matches: 8. The germline CDR1 and CDR2 sequences are SGDLS and YYNGEE. CDR3 sequence (DNA): TGTGCCAGCAGCATTGGACTAGCGGGAGGGCCTCCAGAGACCCAGTACTTC. Translated: CASSIGLAGGPPETQYF.

The chain links TRBV6-5 to TRBJ1-2; D not certain. Between the trimmed V and J ends, which lost 0 bases and 4 bases, there was a span of 12 bases. The CDR3 is 15 residues long. Germline CDR1 MNHEY, CDR2 SVGAGI. The CDR3 DNA follows: TGTGCCAGCAGTTACTCGTTCGCGGAACGCTATGGCTACACCTTC. Residues: CASSYSFAERYGYTF.

A single count supports this clone. This chain joins TRBV4-1 and TRBJ2-2; TRBD1 matches 7 bases. The V segment lost 1 base and the J segment 1 base; nucleotides outside the gene matches: 0. Germline V gives CDR1 MGHRA, CDR2 YSYEKL. The CDR3 has 15 amino acids. The CDR3 DNA reads as TGCGCCAGCAGCCAAGCAGGGGGGAACACCGGGGAGCTGTTTTTT. Its protein is CASSQAGGNTGELFF.

The rearrangement joins TRBV6-5 to TRBJ2-7, with a weak D call TRBD1 (5 bases). Trimming left V 7 bases short and J 3 bases short, with 19 bases between. Germline CDR1 MNHEY, CDR2 SVGAGI. This CDR3 is 15 amino acids long. CDR3 nucleotides: TGTGCCAGCACGGTGTGGGGCCCGAGCAACTACGAGCAGTACTTC. It is translated as CASTVWGPSNYEQYF.

The chain employs TRBV7-9 and TRBJ1-6; 8 bases match TRBD1. The CDR3 consists of 14 residues. Germline CDR1 reads SEHNR; CDR2 reads FQNEAQ (reference sequence). V was pared by 5 bases and J by 10 bases, with 7 bases of the junction left unmatched. The CDR3 spells CASSTGTGDSPLHF. The CDR3, as DNA: TGTGCCAGCAGCACCGGGACAGGCGACTCACCCCTCCACTTT.

The J gene is TRBJ1-2, the V gene TRBV12-5, with D tentatively TRBD1 (5 bases). V dropped 0 bases and J dropped 7 bases, with 9 bases sitting between them. The CDR3 consists of 13 residues. Germline-derived CDR1 and CDR2 are LGHNT and FRNRAP. The CDR3 spells CASGLVLGGGYTF. In DNA, the CDR3 is TGTGCTAGTGGTTTGGTATTGGGGGGTGGCTACACCTTC. Complete variable domain (other parts from reference TRBV12-5 and TRBJ1-2): DARVTQTPRHKVTEMGQEVTMRCQPILGHNTVFWYRQTMMQGLELLAYFRNRAPLDDSGMPKDRFSAEMPDATLATLKIQPSEPRDSAVYFCASGLVLGGGYTFGSGTRLTVV.

This chain connects TRBV10-2 to TRBJ2-1; D perhaps matches TRBD2 (6 bases). In germline, CDR1 is WSHSY, CDR2 SAAADI. The CDR3 extends over 15 amino acids. Trimming shortened V by 2 bases and J by 4 bases, and 12 bases separated the two germline ends. CDR3 in amino acids: CASSEVWGVYNEQFF. In nucleotides, the CDR3 is TGCGCCAGCAGTGAGGTTTGGGGGGTGTACAATGAGCAGTTCTTC.

This clone was picked up one time. This sequence joins TRBV7-9 and TRBJ2-5; 13 bases match TRBD2. CDR1 and CDR2 (germline): SEHNR, FQNEAQ (reference sequence). CDR3 length: 15 amino acids. V lost 5 bases to trimming and J lost 5 bases; unmatched junction nucleotides: 5. The CDR3 DNA is TGTGCCAGCAGCCCCAGGACTAGCGGGAGTGAGACCCAGTACTTC. Translated: CASSPRTSGSETQYF. Together with reference TRBV7-9 and TRBJ2-5, the CDR3 gives the full variable domain: DTGVSQNPRHKITKRGQNVTFRCDPISEHNRLYWYRQTLGQGPEFLTYFQNEAQLEKSRLLSDRFSAERPKGSFSTLEIQRTEQGDSAMYLCASSPRTSGSETQYFGPGTRLLVL.